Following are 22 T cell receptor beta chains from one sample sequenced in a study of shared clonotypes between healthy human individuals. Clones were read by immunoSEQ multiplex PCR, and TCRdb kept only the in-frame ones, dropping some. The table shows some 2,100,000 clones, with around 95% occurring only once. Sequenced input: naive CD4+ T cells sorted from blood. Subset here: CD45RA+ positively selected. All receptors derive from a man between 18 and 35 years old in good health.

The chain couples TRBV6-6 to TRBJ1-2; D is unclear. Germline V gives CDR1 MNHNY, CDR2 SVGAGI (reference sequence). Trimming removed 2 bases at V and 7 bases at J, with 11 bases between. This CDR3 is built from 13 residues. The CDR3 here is CASSYAGGRGYTF. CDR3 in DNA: TGTGCCAGCAGTTACGCTGGAGGACGTGGCTACACCTTC.

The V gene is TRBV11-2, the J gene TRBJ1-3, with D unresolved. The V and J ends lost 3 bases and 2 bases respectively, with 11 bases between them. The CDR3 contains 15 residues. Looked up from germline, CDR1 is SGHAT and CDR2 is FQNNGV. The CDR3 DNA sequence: TGTGCCAGCAGCTTTAGAGGGCCCCCTGGAAACACCATATATTTT. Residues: CASSFRGPPGNTIYF.

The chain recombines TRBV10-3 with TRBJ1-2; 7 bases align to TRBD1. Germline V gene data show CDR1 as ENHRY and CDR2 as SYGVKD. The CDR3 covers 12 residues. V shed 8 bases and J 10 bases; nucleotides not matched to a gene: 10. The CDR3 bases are TGTGCCATCGAGGGAGGGGGCAAGGTCTACACCTTC. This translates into CAIEGGGKVYTF.

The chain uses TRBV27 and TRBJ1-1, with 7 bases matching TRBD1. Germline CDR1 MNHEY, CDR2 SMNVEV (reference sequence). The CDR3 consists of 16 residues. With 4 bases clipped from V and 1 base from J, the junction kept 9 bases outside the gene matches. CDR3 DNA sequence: TGTGCCAGCAGTTCCTCCGGGACAGTAAAGAACACTGAAGCTTTCTTT. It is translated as CASSSSGTVKNTEAFF.

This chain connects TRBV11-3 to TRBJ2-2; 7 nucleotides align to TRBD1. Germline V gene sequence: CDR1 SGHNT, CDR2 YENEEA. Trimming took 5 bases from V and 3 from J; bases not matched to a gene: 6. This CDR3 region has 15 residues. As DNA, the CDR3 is TGTGCCAGCAGCCCCCGACAGGGTGACACCGGGGAGCTGTTTTTT. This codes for CASSPRQGDTGELFF.

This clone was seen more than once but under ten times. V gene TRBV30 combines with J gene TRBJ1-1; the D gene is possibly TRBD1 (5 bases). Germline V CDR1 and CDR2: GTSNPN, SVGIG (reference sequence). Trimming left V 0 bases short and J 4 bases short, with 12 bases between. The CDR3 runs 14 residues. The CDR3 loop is CAWSVGGSGTEAFF. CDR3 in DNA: TGTGCCTGGAGTGTGGGGGGGTCGGGCACTGAAGCTTTCTTT.

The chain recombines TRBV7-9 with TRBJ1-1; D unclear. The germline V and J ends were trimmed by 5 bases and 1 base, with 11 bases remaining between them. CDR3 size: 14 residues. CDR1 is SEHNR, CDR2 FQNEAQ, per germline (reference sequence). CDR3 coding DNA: TGTGCCAGCAGCACCCAAACGACGAACACTGAAGCTTTCTTT. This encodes CASSTQTTNTEAFF.

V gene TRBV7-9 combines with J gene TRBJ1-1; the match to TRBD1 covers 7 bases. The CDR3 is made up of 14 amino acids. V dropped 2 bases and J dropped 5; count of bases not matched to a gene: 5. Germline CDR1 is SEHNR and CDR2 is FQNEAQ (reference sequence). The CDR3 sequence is CASSLLGQLTEAFF. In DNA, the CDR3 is TGTGCCAGCAGCTTATTGGGACAGCTGACTGAAGCTTTCTTT.

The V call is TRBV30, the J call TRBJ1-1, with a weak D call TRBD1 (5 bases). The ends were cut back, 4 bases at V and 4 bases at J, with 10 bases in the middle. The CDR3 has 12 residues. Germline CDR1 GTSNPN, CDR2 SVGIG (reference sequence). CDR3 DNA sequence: TGTGCCTGGATAAGGGGTTTCACTGAAGCTTTCTTT. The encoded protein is CAWIRGFTEAFF.

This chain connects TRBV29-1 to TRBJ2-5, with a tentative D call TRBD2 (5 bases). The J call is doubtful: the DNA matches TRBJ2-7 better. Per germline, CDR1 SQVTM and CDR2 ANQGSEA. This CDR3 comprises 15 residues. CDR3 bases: TGCAGCGTGAGAGGGTGGGGAGCCGTCACCTACGAGCAGTACTTC. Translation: CSVRGWGAVTYEQYF.

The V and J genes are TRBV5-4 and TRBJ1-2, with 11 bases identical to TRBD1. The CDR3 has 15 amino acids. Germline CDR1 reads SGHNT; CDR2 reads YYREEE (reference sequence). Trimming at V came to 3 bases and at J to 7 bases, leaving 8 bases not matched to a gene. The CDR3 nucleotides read TGTGCCAGCAGCTCTACCGGGACAGGGGGGTCTGGCTACACCTTC. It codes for CASSSTGTGGSGYTF.

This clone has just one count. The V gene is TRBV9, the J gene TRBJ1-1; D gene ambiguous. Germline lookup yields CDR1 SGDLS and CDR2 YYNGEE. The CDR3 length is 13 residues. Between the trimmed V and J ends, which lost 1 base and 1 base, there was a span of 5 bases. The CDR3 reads CASSVLQNTEAFF. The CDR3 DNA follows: TGTGCCAGCAGCGTACTACAGAACACTGAAGCTTTCTTT.

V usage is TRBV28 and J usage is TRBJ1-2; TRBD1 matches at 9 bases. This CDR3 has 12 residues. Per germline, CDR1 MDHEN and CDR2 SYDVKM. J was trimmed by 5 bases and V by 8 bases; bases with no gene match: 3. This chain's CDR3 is CASRDRAYGYTF. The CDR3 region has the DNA TGTGCCAGCCGGGACAGGGCTTATGGCTACACCTTC.

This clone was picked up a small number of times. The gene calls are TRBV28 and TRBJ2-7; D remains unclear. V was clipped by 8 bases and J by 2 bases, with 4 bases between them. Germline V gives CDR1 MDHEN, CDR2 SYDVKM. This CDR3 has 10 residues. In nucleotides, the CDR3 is TGTGCCAGCCGTACCTACGAGCAGTACTTC. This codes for CASRTYEQYF.

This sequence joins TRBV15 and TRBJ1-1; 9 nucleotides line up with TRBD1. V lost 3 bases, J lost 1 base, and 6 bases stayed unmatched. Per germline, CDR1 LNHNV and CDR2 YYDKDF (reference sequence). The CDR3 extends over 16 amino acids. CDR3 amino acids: CATSRTGTGSNTEAFF. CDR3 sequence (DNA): TGTGCCACCAGCAGGACAGGGACAGGGTCGAACACTGAAGCTTTCTTT. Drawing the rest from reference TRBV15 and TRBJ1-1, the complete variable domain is DAMVIQNPRYQVTQFGKPVTLSCSQTLNHNVMYWYQQKSSQAPKLLFHYYDKDFNNEADTPDNFQSRRPNTSFCFLDIRSPGLGDTAMYLCATSRTGTGSNTEAFFGQGTRLTVV.

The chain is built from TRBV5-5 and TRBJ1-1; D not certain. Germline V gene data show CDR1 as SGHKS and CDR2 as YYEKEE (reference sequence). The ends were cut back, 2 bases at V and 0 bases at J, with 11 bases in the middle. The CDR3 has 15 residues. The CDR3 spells CASSFRRAVNTEAFF. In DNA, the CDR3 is TGTGCCAGCAGCTTTAGACGGGCTGTGAACACTGAAGCTTTCTTT.

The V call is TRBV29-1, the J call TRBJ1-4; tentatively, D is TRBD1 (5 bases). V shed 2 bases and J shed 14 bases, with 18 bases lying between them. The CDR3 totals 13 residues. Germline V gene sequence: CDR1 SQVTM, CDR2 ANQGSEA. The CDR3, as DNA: TGCAGCGTTGAACGAGGGGCCCCCGGGTTGCTGTTTTTT. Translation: CSVERGAPGLLFF.

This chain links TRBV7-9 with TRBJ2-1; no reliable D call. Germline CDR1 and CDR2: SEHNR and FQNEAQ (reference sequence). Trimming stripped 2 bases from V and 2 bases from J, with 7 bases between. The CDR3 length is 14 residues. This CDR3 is CASSLSGPYNEQFF. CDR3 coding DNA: TGTGCCAGCAGCTTAAGTGGCCCCTACAATGAGCAGTTCTTC. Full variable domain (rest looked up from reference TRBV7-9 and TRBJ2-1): DTGVSQNPRHKITKRGQNVTFRCDPISEHNRLYWYRQTLGQGPEFLTYFQNEAQLEKSRLLSDRFSAERPKGSFSTLEIQRTEQGDSAMYLCASSLSGPYNEQFFGPGTRLTVL.

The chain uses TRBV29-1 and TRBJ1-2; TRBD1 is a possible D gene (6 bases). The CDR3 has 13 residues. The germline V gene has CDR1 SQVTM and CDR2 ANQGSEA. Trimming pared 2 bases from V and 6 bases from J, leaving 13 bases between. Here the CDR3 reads CSVERDNLNGYTF. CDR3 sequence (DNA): TGCAGCGTTGAACGGGACAACTTAAATGGCTACACCTTC.

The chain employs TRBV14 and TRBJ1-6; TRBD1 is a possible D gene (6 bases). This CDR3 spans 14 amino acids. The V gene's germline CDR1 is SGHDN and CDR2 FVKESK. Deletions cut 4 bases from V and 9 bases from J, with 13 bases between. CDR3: CASSPRGFPSPLHF. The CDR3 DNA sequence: TGTGCCAGCAGCCCCAGGGGTTTCCCTTCACCCCTCCACTTT.

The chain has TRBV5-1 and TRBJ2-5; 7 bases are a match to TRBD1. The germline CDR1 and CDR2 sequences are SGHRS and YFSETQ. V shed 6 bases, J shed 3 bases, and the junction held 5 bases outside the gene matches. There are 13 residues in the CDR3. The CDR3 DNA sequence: TGCGCCAGCACCCAACAGGGGAAAGAGACCCAGTACTTC. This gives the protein CASTQQGKETQYF.

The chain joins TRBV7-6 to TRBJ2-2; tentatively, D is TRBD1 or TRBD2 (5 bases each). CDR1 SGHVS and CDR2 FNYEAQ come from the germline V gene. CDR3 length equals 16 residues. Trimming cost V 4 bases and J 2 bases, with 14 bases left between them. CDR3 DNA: TGTGCCAGCAGCTCAACCGGGACGGTTAACACCGGGGAGCTGTTTTTT. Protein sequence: CASSSTGTVNTGELFF.